Below, 21 T cell receptor beta chains from the same sample are listed, as sequenced in a study of blood T cell repertoires in COVID-19. TCRdb's table, derived via immunoSEQ multiplex PCR, lists solely in-frame clones and lacks some. Of about 190,000 clones listed, under 85% are singletons. Sequencing was carried out using peripheral blood. The origin of the receptors is a middle-aged woman with acute or convalescent COVID-19.

This chain links TRBV28 with TRBJ1-3; 8 bases are shared with TRBD1. V lost 6 bases to trimming and J lost 0 bases; unmatched junction nucleotides: 10. This CDR3 is 17 amino acids long. Germline assignment: CDR1 MDHEN and CDR2 SYDVKM. CDR3 amino acids: CASRYRTGYGSGNTIYF. In DNA, the CDR3 is TGTGCCAGCAGATACCGGACAGGGTACGGCTCTGGAAACACCATATATTTT.

This clone appeared a single time. The CDR3 reads CASSSWGRYNEKLFF. Here the CDR3 DNA reads TGTGCCAGCTCGAGCTGGGGGCGGTATAATGAAAAACTGTTTTTT. The chain couples TRBV6-4 to TRBJ1-4, with TRBD1 as a possible D gene (6 bases). CDR1 MRHNA and CDR2 SNTAGT come from the germline V gene. The V end lost 8 bases, the J end lost 4 bases, and 17 bases lay between the germline ends. The CDR3 has 15 residues.

CDR3 in DNA: TGTGCCAGCAGCCGCGACTCTGGGGCCAACGTCCTGACTTTC. This encodes CASSRDSGANVLTF. The gene calls are TRBV5-4 and TRBJ2-6; D uncertain. Per germline, CDR1 SGHNT and CDR2 YYREEE (reference sequence). V was trimmed by 4 bases and J by 0 bases, leaving 5 bases between them. The length of the CDR3 is 14 residues.

The rearrangement joins TRBV18 to TRBJ2-2; weak D call: TRBD1 (6 bases). Trimming removed 4 bases from V and 5 bases from J, with 14 bases in between. The CDR3 loop spans 15 amino acids. Germline V lookup: CDR1 KGHSH, CDR2 LQKENI. CDR3 DNA sequence: TGTGCCAGCTCACTTAACAGGGCAGATACCGGGGAGCTGTTTTTT. This sequence encodes CASSLNRADTGELFF.

This clone has just a few counts. The CDR3: CASSPRDPSLSSYNEQFF. The DNA for the CDR3 is TGTGCCAGCAGTCCGCGGGACCCTTCTTTAAGCTCCTACAATGAGCAGTTCTTC. V usage is TRBV6-6 and J usage is TRBJ2-1, with D possibly matching TRBD2 (6 bases). Trimming shortened V by 5 bases and J by 0 bases, and 20 bases separated the two germline ends. Per the germline V gene, CDR1 is MNHNY and CDR2 is SVGAGI (reference sequence). CDR3 length: 18 amino acids.

This chain's CDR3 is CASSLRTGNTGELFF. The CDR3 DNA is TGTGCCAGCAGCTTAAGGACTGGGAACACCGGGGAGCTGTTTTTT. J is TRBJ2-2 and V is TRBV7-2; TRBD2 might be the D (5 bases). Germline CDR1 and CDR2: SGHTA and FQGNSA. This CDR3 comprises 15 residues. Trimming removed 2 bases from V and 1 base from J, with 8 bases in between.

The chain has TRBV2 and TRBJ2-7; no firm D call. The CDR3 is 14 amino acids. Germline assignment: CDR1 SNHLY and CDR2 FYNNEI. Trimming stripped 7 bases from V and 0 bases from J, with 13 bases between. The CDR3 here is CASKVDKSSYEQYF. CDR3 DNA: TGTGCCAGCAAGGTCGACAAAAGCTCCTACGAGCAGTACTTC.

The genes are TRBV3-1 (or the pseudogene TRBV3-2) and TRBJ2-1; TRBD2 aligns across 7 bases. The CDR3 extends over 15 amino acids. V was pared by 1 base and J by 7 bases, with 7 bases of the junction left unmatched. Germline V gene sequence: CDR1 LGHDT, CDR2 YNNKEL (reference sequence). CDR3 DNA sequence: TGTGCCAGCAGCCAAGCGGAGGGAGGGGTAAATGAGCAGTTCTTC. The encoded protein is CASSQAEGGVNEQFF.

V gene TRBV30 combines with J gene TRBJ2-1, with 9 positions matching TRBD2. The CDR3 has 14 residues. The germline gives CDR1 GTSNPN, CDR2 SVGIG (reference sequence). V trimming: 0 bases; J trimming: 9 bases; junction bases outside the gene matches: 6. This CDR3 reads CAWSVRLSGGEQFF. In DNA form, the CDR3 reads TGTGCCTGGAGTGTAAGGCTTAGCGGGGGTGAGCAGTTCTTC. The variable domain in full, completed from reference TRBV30 and TRBJ2-1, reads SQTIHQWPATLVQPVGSPLSLECTVEGTSNPNLYWYRQAAGRGLQLLFYSVGIGQISSEVPQNLSASRPQDRQFILSSKKLLLSDSGFYLCAWSVRLSGGEQFFGPGTRLTVL.

This clone has just one count. V gene TRBV18 combines with J gene TRBJ1-2, with 7 bases aligning to TRBD1. CDR1 is KGHSH, CDR2 LQKENI, per germline. CDR3 length: 17 amino acids. The V and J ends lost 1 base and 3 bases, in that order; junction bases with no gene match: 11. The CDR3 region is CASSPLSGQADYYGYTF. The CDR3, as DNA: TGTGCCAGCTCACCACTTAGCGGACAGGCAGATTACTATGGCTACACCTTC. The entire variable domain, with the rest obtained from reference TRBV18 and TRBJ1-2, is as follows: NAGVMQNPRHLVRRRGQEARLRCSPMKGHSHVYWYRQLPEEGLKFMVYLQKENIIDESGMPKERFSAEFPKEGPSILRIQQVVRGDSAAYFCASSPLSGQADYYGYTFGSGTRLTVV.

The chain uses TRBV9 and TRBJ1-5, with TRBD1 matching 7 bases. The germline V gene encodes CDR1 SGDLS and CDR2 YYNGEE. CDR3 length: 14 amino acids. V lost 3 bases to trimming and J lost 7 bases; unmatched junction nucleotides: 7. The CDR3 sequence: CASSAQGGFQPQHF. CDR3 nucleotides: TGTGCCAGCAGCGCCCAAGGGGGCTTCCAGCCCCAGCATTTT.

This clone showed up just a few times. The rearrangement uses TRBV5-1 and TRBJ2-2, with 9 bases fitting TRBD2. This CDR3 comprises 16 residues. J was trimmed by 4 bases and V by 4 bases; bases with no gene match: 8. Germline V lookup: CDR1 SGHRS, CDR2 YFSETQ. This CDR3 reads CASSLGLAMSTGELFF. The CDR3 region has the DNA TGCGCCAGCAGCCTGGGACTAGCAATGTCCACCGGGGAGCTGTTTTTT.

The CDR3 loop reads CASSMGGGNTEAFF. The CDR3 coding sequence is TGTGCCAGTAGTATGGGAGGGGGTAACACTGAAGCTTTCTTT. This chain links TRBV19 with TRBJ1-1, with D possibly matching TRBD1 (6 bases). Germline CDR1 and CDR2: LNHDA and SQIVND (reference sequence). Trimming cost V 3 bases and J 2 bases, with 10 bases left between them. The CDR3 extends over 14 amino acids.

The chain links TRBV5-1 to TRBJ2-5; 9 positions agree with TRBD2. Unmatched junction bases numbered 5, after V lost 5 bases and J lost 0 bases. CDR1 and CDR2 (germline): SGHRS, YFSETQ. This CDR3 has 15 residues. The CDR3 nucleotides read TGCGCCAGCAGTCGGACTAGCGCGTACCAAGAGACCCAGTACTTC. Translation gives CASSRTSAYQETQYF.

This clone was observed once. The chain employs TRBV6-5 and TRBJ1-2; possibly TRBD1 for D (6 bases). The V and J ends lost 4 bases and 4 bases respectively, with 16 bases between them. CDR1 and CDR2 from the germline V gene are MNHEY and SVGAGI. The length of the CDR3 is 15 residues. The chain's CDR3 is CASSFSGASSYGYTF. In DNA form, the CDR3 reads TGTGCCAGCAGTTTTTCAGGGGCTTCTTCCTATGGCTACACCTTC.

The rearrangement links TRBV27 to TRBJ2-3, with a possible D match to TRBD2 (6 bases). The CDR3 consists of 16 residues. Per germline, CDR1 MNHEY and CDR2 SMNVEV (reference sequence). With 6 bases removed from V and 1 base from J, the gap between germline ends came to 17 bases. The CDR3 spells CASSFFRDFGTDTQYF. The CDR3 bases are TGTGCCAGCAGCTTTTTCCGGGACTTCGGCACAGATACGCAGTATTTT.

This clone was seen only once. This rearrangement joins TRBV6-4 to TRBJ1-5; 8 bases match TRBD1. With V trimmed by 6 bases and J by 2 bases, 0 bases remained unmatched. This CDR3 is 13 amino acids long. Germline CDR1 MRHNA, CDR2 SNTAGT. CDR3 sequence reads: CASRTGGNQPQHF. CDR3 bases: TGTGCCAGCAGGACAGGGGGCAATCAGCCCCAGCATTTT.

V gene TRBV7-9 combines with J gene TRBJ1-5, with no clear D. Germline values: CDR1 SEHNR, CDR2 FQNEAQ (reference sequence). This CDR3 is 12 amino acids long. V was trimmed by 4 bases and J by 4 bases, leaving 5 bases between them. The DNA for the CDR3 is TGTGCCAGCAGCTCACTGAATCAGCCCCAGCATTTT. It yields the protein CASSSLNQPQHF.

This chain connects TRBV28 to TRBJ1-2; 8 nucleotides align to TRBD1. This CDR3 is 13 amino acids long. CDR1 MDHEN and CDR2 SYDVKM come from the germline V gene. Trimming removed 6 bases from V and 6 bases from J; junction bases left unmatched: 6. The CDR3 coding sequence is TGTGCCAGCAGGACGGACAGGGTGGATGGCTACACCTTC. Its protein product is CASRTDRVDGYTF.

This rearrangement joins TRBV7-8 to TRBJ1-5; a possible D gene is TRBD1 (5 bases). CDR1 SGHVS and CDR2 FQNEAQ come from the germline V gene. The CDR3 sequence is 12 residues long. Trimming shortened V by 2 bases and J by 11 bases, and 10 bases separated the two germline ends. The DNA of the CDR3 is TGTGCCAGCAGCTTAAAGGGGCAGTCCCAGCATTTT. It encodes CASSLKGQSQHF.

The rearrangement joins TRBV7-2 to TRBJ2-3; 16 nucleotides match TRBD2. The CDR3 is 17 amino acids. The germline CDR1 and CDR2 sequences are SGHTA and FQGNSA. The junction had 8 bases not matched to a gene; V was cut back by 5 bases and J by 6 bases. In nucleotides, the CDR3 is TGTGCCAGCAGCGGGGGACTAGCGGGAGGGCGGAGGGATACGCAGTATTTT. Its translation is CASSGGLAGGRRDTQYF.